The rows below give T cell receptor beta chains drawn from one sample of a study of human T cells and chemical hapten exposure. TCRdb reprocessed the RACE reads with MiXCR, giving one entry per CDR3 protein. The repertoire holds 95,000 to 150,000 distinct CDR3 sequences, with roughly 13% as singletons. The specimen was whole blood, collected in connection with sensitization to the hapten diphenylcyclopropenone (DPC). These receptors were obtained from a man younger than 35 with alopecia areata. Some clones in this sample may be carry-over from other donors' samples. CDR3s include the opening cysteine and the closing phenylalanine or tryptophan. The order of the fields is J gene, V gene, CDR3 protein.

J gene: TRBJ1-4; V gene: TRBV6-1; CDR3 protein: CASSEAGPINEKLFF
J gene: TRBJ2-5; V gene: TRBV11-2; CDR3 protein: CASSLGLAAGADQETQYF
J gene: TRBJ2-2; V gene: TRBV20-1; CDR3 protein: CSARDGNQSGELFF
J gene: TRBJ2-7; V gene: TRBV3-1; CDR3 protein: CASSQRTRNHEQYF
J gene: TRBJ1-5; V gene: TRBV28; CDR3 protein: CASSSTGGQPQHF
J gene: TRBJ2-2; V gene: TRBV6-2/TRBV6-3; CDR3 protein: CASSYGGVELFF
J gene: TRBJ1-6; V gene: TRBV6-2/TRBV6-3; CDR3 protein: CASSSDRGISSPLHF
J gene: TRBJ2-1; V gene: TRBV29-1; CDR3 protein: CSVEGAYNEQFF
J gene: TRBJ2-2; V gene: TRBV7-6; CDR3 protein: CASSPRPAGVTDAGELFF
J gene: TRBJ2-3; V gene: TRBV18; CDR3 protein: CVSSPIGPNTDTQYF